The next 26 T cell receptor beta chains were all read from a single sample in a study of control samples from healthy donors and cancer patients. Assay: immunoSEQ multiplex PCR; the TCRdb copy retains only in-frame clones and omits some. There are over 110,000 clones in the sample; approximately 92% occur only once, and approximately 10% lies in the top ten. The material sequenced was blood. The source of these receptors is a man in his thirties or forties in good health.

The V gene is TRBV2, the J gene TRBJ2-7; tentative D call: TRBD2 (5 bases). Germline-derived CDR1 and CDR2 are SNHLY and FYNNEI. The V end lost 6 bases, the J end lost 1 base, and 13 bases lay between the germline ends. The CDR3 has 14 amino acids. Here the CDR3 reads CASRRVEGSYEQYF. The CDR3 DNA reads TGTGCCAGCAGGAGAGTAGAGGGTTCCTACGAGCAGTACTTC.

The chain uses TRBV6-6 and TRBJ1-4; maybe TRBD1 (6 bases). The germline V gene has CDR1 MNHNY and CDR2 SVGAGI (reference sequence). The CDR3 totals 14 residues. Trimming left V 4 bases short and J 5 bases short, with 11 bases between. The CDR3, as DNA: TGTGCCAGCAGTTTACCGGGGACAAATGAAAAACTGTTTTTT. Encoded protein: CASSLPGTNEKLFF.

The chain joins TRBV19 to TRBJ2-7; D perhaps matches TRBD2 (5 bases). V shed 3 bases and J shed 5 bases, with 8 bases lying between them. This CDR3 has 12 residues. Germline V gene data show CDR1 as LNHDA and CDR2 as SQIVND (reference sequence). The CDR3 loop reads CASSMSGDEQYF. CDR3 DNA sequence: TGTGCCAGTAGTATGTCCGGGGACGAGCAGTACTTC.

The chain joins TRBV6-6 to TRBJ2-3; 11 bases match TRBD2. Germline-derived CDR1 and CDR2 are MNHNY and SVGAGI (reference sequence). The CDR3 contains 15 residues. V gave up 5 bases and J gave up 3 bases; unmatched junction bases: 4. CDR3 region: CASSRRTSGTDTQYF. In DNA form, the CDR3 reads TGTGCCAGCAGTCGTAGGACTAGCGGGACAGATACGCAGTATTTT.

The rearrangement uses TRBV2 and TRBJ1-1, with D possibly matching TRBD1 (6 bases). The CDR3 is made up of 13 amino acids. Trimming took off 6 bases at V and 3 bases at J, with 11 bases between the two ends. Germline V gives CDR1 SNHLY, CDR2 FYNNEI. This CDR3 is CASRISGDTEAFF. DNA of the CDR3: TGTGCCAGCAGGATATCAGGGGACACTGAAGCTTTCTTT.

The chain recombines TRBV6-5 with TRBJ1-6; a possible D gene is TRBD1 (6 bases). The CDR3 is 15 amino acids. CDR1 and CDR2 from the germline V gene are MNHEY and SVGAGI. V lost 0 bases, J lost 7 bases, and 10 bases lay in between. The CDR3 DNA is TGTGCCAGCAGTTACTCGTTAGGGGGGAATTCACCCCTCCACTTT. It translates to CASSYSLGGNSPLHF.

CDR3 in DNA: TGTGCCAGCAGTTTAGGGGACAGGGTCGACTATGGCTACACCTTC. This codes for CASSLGDRVDYGYTF. This sequence joins TRBV28 and TRBJ1-2, with 9 positions matching TRBD1. From germline, CDR1 is MDHEN and CDR2 SYDVKM. V shed 2 bases and J 3 bases; nucleotides not matched to a gene: 4. The CDR3 is made up of 15 amino acids.

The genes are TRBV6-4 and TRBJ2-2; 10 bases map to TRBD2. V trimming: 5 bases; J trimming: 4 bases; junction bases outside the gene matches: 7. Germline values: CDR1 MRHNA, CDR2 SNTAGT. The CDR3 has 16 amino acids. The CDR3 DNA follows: TGTGCCAGCAGTCAAATAGCGGGAGGAGGCACCGGGGAGCTGTTTTTT. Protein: CASSQIAGGGTGELFF.

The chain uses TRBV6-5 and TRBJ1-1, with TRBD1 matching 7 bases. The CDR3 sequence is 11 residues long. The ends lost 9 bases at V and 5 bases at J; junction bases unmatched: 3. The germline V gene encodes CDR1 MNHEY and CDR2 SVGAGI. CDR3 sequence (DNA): TGTGCCAGTCAGGGGGGGACTGAAGCTTTCTTT. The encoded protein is CASQGGTEAFF.

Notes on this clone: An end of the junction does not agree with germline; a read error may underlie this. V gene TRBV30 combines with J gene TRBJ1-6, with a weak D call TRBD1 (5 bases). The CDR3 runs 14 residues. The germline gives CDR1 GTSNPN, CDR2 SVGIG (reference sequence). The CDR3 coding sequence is TGTGCCTGGAAGGGGCCGGTGTATATTTCACCCCTCCACTTT. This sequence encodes CAWKGPVYISPLHF.

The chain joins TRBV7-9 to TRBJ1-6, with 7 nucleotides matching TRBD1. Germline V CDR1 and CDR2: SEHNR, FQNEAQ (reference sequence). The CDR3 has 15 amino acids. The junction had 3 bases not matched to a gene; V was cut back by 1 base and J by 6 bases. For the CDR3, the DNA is TGTGCCAGCAGCTTAGTAGCAGGGGGTAATTCACCCCTCCACTTT. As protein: CASSLVAGGNSPLHF.

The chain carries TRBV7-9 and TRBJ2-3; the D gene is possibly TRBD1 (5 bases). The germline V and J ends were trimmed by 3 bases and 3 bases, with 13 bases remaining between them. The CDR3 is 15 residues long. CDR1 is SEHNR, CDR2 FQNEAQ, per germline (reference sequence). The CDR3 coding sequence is TGTGCCAGCAGCTTTACAGGATCTAGAACAGATACGCAGTATTTT. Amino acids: CASSFTGSRTDTQYF.

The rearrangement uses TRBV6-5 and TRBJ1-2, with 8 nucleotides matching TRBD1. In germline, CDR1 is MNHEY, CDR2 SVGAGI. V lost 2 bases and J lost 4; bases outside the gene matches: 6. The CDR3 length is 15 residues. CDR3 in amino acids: CASSYGQGETYGYTF. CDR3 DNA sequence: TGTGCCAGCAGTTACGGACAGGGTGAGACCTATGGCTACACCTTC.

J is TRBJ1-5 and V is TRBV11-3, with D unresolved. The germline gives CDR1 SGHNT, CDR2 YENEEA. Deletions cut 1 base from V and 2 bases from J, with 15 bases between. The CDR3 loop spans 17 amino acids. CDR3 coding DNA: TGTGCCAGCAGCTTAGGCGTGGGCACCGCCGGCAATCAGCCCCAGCATTTT. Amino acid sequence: CASSLGVGTAGNQPQHF. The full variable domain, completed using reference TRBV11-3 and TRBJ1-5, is EAGVVQSPRYKIIEKKQPVAFWCNPISGHNTLYWYLQNLGQGPELLIRYENEEAVDDSQLPKDRFSAERLKGVDSTLKIQPAELGDSAVYLCASSLGVGTAGNQPQHFGDGTRLSIL.

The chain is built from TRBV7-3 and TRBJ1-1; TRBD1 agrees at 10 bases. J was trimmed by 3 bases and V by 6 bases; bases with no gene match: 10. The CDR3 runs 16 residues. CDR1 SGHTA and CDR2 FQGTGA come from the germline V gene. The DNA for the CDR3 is TGTGCCAGCAGGGAAACGGCGGGACAGGGGTACACTGAAGCTTTCTTT. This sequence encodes CASRETAGQGYTEAFF. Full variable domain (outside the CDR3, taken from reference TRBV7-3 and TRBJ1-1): GAGVSQTPSNKVTEKGKYVELRCDPISGHTALYWYRQSLGQGPEFLIYFQGTGAADDSGLPNDRFFAVRPEGSVSTLKIQRTERGDSAVYLCASRETAGQGYTEAFFGQGTRLTVV.

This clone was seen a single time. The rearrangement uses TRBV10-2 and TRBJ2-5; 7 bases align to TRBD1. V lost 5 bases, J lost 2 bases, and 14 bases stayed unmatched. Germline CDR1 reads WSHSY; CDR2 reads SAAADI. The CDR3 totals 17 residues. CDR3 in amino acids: CASSLPGPGTVQETQYF. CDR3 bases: TGCGCCAGCAGTCTCCCCGGGCCCGGGACAGTACAAGAGACCCAGTACTTC.

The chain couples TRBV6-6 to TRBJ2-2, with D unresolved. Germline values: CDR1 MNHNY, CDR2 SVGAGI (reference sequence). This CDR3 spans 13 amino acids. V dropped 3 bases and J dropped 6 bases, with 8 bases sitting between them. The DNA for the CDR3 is TGTGCCAGCAGTTATTCTATTTCCGGGGAGCTGTTTTTT. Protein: CASSYSISGELFF.

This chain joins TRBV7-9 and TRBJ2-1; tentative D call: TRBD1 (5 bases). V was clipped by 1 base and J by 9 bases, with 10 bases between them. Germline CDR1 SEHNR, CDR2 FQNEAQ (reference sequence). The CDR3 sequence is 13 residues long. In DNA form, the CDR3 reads TGTGCCAGCAGCTTAGAAGGTAGGGGTGAGCAGTTCTTC. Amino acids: CASSLEGRGEQFF.

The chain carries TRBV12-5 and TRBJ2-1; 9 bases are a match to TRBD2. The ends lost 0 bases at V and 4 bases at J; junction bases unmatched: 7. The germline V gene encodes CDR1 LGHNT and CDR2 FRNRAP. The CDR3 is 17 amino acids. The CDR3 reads CASGLVRGGRGYNEQFF. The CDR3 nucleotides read TGTGCTAGTGGTTTGGTACGGGGCGGGAGGGGGTACAATGAGCAGTTCTTC.

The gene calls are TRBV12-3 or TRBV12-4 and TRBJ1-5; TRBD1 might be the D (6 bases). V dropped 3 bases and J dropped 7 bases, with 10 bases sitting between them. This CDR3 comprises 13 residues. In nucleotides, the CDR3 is TGTGCCAGCAGTTTTTCGGGGGGCCAGCCCCAGCATTTT. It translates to CASSFSGGQPQHF.

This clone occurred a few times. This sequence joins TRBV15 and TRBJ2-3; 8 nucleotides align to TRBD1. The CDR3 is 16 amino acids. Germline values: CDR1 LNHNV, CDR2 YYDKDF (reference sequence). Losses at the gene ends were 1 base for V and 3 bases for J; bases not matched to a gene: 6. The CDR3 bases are TGTGCCACCAGCAGAGGAACGGACAGGGTTACAGATACGCAGTATTTT. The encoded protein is CATSRGTDRVTDTQYF.

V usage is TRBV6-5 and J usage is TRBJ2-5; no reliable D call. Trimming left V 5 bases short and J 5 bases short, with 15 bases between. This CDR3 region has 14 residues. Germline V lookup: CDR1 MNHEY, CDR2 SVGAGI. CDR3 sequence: CASSLNAQFETQYF. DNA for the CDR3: TGTGCCAGCAGTCTAAATGCCCAATTTGAGACCCAGTACTTC.

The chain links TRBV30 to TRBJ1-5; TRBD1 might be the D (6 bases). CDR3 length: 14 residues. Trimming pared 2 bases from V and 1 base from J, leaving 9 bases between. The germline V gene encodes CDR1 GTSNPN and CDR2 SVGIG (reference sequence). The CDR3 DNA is TGTGCCTGGAGTAGGGGGGGGAGCAATCAGCCCCAGCATTTT. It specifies CAWSRGGSNQPQHF.

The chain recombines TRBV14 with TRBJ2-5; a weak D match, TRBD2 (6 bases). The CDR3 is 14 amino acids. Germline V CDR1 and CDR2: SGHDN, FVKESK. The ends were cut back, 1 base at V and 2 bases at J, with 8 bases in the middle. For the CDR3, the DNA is TGTGCCAGCAGCCAAGTAGCGGCACAAGAGACCCAGTACTTC. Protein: CASSQVAAQETQYF. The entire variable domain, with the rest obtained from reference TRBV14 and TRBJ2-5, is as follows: EAGVTQFPSHSVIEKGQTVTLRCDPISGHDNLYWYRRVMGKEIKFLLHFVKESKQDESGMPNNRFLAERTGGTYSTLKVQPAELEDSGVYFCASSQVAAQETQYFGPGTRLLVL.

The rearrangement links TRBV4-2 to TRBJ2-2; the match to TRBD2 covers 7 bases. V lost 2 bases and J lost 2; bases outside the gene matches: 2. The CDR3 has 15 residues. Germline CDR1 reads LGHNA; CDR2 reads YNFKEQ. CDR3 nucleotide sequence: TGTGCCAGCAGCCAACCGGGACTAAACACCGGGGAGCTGTTTTTT. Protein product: CASSQPGLNTGELFF.

The CDR3, as DNA: TGTGCCAGCAGACAGGGTCAAAATTCACCCCTCCACTTT. Residues: CASRQGQNSPLHF. This sequence joins TRBV6-6 and TRBJ1-6, with D possibly TRBD1 on 6 matching bases. V lost 6 bases, J lost 7 bases, and 10 bases lay in between. The CDR3 spans 13 residues. Germline lookup yields CDR1 MNHNY and CDR2 SVGAGI (reference sequence).